This T cell receptor beta chain was profiled in a study of control samples from healthy donors and cancer patients. V shed 2 bases, J shed 0 bases, and the junction held 6 bases outside the gene matches. Germline V gives CDR1 MNHNY, CDR2 SVGAGI (reference sequence). This CDR3 comprises 16 residues. Assay: immunoSEQ multiplex PCR; the TCRdb copy retains only in-frame clones and omits some. The sample has more than 35,000 clones, about 94% seen once; the top ten hold about 24%. V gene TRBV6-6 combines with J gene TRBJ1-1, with 7 bases that match TRBD1. The clonotype comes from a man aged 55-75 years in good health. Sequencing used blood. The CDR3 sequence is CASSYTRGTVNTEAFF. CDR3 bases: TGTGCCAGCAGTTACACCCGGGGGACAGTGAACACTGAAGCTTTCTTT.